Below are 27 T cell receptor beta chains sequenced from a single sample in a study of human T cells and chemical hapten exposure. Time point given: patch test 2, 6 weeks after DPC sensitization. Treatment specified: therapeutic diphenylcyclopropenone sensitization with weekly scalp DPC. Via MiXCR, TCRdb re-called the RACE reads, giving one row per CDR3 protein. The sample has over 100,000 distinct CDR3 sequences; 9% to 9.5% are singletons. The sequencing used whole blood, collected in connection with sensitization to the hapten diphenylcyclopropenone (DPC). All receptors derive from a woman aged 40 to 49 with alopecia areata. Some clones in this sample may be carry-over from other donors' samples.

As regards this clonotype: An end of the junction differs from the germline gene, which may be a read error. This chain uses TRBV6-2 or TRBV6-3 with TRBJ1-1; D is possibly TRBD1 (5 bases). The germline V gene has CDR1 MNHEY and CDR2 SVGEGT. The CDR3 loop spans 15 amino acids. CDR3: CASSYSGDPGTVAFF. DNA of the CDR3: TGTGCCAGCAGTTACTCTGGGGACCCGGGCACTGTAGCTTTCTTT.

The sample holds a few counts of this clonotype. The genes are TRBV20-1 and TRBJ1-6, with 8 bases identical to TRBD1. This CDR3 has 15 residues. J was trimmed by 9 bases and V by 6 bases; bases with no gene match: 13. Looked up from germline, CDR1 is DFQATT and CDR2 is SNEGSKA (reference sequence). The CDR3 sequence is CSATAGTGLSSPLHF. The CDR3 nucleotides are TGCAGTGCAACCGCCGGGACAGGTTTGTCTTCACCCCTCCACTTT.

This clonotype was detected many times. Here the CDR3 DNA reads TGTGCCAGCAGTGAAGCAGGAACAGGGACCTATGGCTACACCTTC. It yields the protein CASSEAGTGTYGYTF. This chain links TRBV6-1 with TRBJ1-2; a weak D match, TRBD1 (6 bases). This CDR3 has 15 residues. CDR1 is MNHNS, CDR2 SASEGT, per germline. V was cut by 0 bases and J by 4 bases, with 12 bases left in between.

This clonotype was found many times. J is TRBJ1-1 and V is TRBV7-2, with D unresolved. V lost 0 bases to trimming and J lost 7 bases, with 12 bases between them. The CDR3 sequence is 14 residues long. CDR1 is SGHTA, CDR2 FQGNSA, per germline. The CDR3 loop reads CASSLAQSTVEAFF. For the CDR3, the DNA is TGTGCCAGCAGCTTAGCGCAATCTACGGTTGAAGCTTTCTTT.

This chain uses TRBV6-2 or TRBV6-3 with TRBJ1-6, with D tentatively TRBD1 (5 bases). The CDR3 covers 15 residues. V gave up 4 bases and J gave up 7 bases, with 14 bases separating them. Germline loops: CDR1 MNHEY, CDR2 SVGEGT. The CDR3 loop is CASSWETATNSPLHF. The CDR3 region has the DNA TGTGCCAGCAGTTGGGAGACAGCAACGAATTCACCCCTCCACTTT.

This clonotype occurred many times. The CDR3 DNA reads as TGTGCCAGCAGCTCTGTAGAGGGCACCGGGGAGCTGTTTTTT. Encoded protein: CASSSVEGTGELFF. The chain employs TRBV11-2 and TRBJ2-2, with D possibly being TRBD2 (5 bases). Trimming pared 4 bases from V and 4 bases from J, leaving 10 bases between. CDR3 size: 14 residues. The germline V gene encodes CDR1 SGHAT and CDR2 FQNNGV. The variable domain in full, completed from reference TRBV11-2 and TRBJ2-2, reads EAGVAQSPRYKIIEKRQSVAFWCNPISGHATLYWYQQILGQGPKLLIQFQNNGVVDDSQLPKDRFSAERLKGVDSTLKIQPAKLEDSAVYLCASSSVEGTGELFFGEGSRLTVL.

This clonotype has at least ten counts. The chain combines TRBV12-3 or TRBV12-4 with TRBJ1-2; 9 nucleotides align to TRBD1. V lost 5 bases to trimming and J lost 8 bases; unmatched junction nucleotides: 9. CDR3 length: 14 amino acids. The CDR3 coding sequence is TGTGCCAGCAGTCCAGGGACAGGGTTGGGAGGCTACACCTTC. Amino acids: CASSPGTGLGGYTF.

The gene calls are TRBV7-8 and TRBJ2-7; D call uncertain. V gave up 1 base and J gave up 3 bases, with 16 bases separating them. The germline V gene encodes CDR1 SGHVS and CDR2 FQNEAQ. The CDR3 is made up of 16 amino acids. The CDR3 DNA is TGTGCCAGCAGCTTAGTACCACACCAGTCGATCTACGAGCAGTACTTC. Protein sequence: CASSLVPHQSIYEQYF.

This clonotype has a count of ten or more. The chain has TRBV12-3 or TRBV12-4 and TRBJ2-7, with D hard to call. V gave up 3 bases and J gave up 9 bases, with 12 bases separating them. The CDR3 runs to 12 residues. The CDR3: CASSLSSTVQYF. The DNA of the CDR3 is TGTGCCAGCAGTTTGAGTAGTACGGTGCAGTACTTC.

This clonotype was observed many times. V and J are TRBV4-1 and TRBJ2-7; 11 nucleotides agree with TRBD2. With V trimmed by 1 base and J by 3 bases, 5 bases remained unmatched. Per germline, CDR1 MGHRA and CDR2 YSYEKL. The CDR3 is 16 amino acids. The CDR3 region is CASSQGTSGGLYEQYF. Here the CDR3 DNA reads TGCGCCAGCAGCCAAGGTACTAGCGGGGGCCTCTACGAGCAGTACTTC.

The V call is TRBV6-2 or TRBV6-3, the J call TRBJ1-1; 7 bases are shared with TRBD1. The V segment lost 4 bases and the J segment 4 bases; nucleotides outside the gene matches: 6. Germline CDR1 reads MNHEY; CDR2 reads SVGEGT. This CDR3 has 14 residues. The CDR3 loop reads CASSSQGGLTEAFF. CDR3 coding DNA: TGTGCCAGCAGTTCCCAGGGGGGCCTCACTGAAGCTTTCTTT.

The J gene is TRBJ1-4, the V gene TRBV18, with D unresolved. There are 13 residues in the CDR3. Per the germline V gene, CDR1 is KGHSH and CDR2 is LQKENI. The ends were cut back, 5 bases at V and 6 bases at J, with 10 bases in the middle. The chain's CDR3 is CASSRMGDEKLFF. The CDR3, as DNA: TGTGCCAGCTCAAGGATGGGAGATGAAAAACTGTTTTTT.

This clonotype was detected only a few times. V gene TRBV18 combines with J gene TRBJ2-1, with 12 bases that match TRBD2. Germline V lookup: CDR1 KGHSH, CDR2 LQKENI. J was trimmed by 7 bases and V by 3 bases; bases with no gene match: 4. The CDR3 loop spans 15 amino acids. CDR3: CASSPGTSGRNEQFF. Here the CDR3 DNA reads TGTGCCAGCTCACCCGGGACTAGCGGGCGAAATGAGCAGTTCTTC.

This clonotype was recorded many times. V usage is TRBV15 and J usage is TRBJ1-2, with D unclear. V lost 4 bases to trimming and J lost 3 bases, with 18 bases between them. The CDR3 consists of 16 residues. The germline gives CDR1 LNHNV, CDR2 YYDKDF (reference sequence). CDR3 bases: TGTGCCACCAGCATGGAATCGGGCTCTCTAGACTATGGCTACACCTTC. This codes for CATSMESGSLDYGYTF.

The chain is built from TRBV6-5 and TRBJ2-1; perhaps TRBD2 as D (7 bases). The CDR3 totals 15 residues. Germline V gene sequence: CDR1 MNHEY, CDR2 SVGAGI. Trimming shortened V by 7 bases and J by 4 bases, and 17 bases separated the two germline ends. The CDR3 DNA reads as TGTGCCAGCAATAGGGGGGGGAGAAGGTACAATGAGCAGTTCTTC. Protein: CASNRGGRRYNEQFF.

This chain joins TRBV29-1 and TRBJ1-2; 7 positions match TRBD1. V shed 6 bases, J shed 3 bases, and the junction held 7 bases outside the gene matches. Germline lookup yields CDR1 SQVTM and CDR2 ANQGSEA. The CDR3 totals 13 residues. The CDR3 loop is CSVSTGIDYGYTF. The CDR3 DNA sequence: TGCAGCGTGTCGACAGGGATTGACTATGGCTACACCTTC.

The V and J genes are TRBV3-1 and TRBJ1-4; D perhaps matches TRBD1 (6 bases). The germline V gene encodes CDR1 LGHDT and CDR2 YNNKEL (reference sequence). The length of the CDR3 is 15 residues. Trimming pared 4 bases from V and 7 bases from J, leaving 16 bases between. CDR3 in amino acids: CASSPDSGPSEKLFF. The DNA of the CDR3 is TGTGCCAGCAGCCCGGACAGCGGTCCGTCTGAAAAACTGTTTTTT.

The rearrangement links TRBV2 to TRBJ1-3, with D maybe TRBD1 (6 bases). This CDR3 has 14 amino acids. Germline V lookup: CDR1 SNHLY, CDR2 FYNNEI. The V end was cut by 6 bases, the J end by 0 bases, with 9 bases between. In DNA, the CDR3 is TGTGCCAGCAGACAGGGACCCTCTGGAAACACCATATATTTT. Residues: CASRQGPSGNTIYF.

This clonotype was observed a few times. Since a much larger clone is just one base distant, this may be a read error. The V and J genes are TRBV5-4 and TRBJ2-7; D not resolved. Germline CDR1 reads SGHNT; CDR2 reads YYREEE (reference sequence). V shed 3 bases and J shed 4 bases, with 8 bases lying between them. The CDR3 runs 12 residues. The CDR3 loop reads CASSSPGYEQYF. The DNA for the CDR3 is TGTGCCAGCAGCTCCCCGGGTTACGAGCAGTACTTC. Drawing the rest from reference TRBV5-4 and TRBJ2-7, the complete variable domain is ETGVTQSPTHLIKTRGQQVTLRCSSQSGHNTVSWYQQALGQGPQFIFQYYREEENGRGNFPPRFSGLQFPNYSSELNVNALELDDSALYLCASSSPGYEQYFGPGTRLTVT.

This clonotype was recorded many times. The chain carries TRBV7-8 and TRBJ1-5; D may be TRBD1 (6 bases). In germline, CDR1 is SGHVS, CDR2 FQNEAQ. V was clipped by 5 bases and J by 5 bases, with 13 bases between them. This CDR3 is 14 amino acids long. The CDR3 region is CASSTGKRDQPQHF. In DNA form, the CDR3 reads TGTGCCAGCAGCACAGGGAAGAGGGATCAGCCCCAGCATTTT.

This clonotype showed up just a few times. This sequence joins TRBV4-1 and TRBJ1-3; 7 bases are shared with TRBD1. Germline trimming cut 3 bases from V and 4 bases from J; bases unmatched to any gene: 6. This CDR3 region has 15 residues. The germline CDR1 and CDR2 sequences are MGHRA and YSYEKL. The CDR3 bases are TGCGCCAGCAGCCAGGAAGACAGGGAAGGAAACACCATATATTTT. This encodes CASSQEDREGNTIYF.

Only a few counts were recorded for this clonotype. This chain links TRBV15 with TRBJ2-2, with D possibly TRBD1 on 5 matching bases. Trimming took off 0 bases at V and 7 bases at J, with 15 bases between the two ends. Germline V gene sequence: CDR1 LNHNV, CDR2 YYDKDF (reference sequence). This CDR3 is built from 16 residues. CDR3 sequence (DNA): TGTGCCACCAGCAGAGATCCGAGACAGAGACTCGGGGAGCTGTTTTTT. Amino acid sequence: CATSRDPRQRLGELFF.

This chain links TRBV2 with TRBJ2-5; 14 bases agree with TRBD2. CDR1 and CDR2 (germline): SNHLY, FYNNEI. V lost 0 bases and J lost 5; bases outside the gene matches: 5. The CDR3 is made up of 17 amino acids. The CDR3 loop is CASSEARLAGGPETQYF. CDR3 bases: TGTGCCAGCAGTGAAGCCCGACTAGCGGGGGGGCCGGAGACCCAGTACTTC.

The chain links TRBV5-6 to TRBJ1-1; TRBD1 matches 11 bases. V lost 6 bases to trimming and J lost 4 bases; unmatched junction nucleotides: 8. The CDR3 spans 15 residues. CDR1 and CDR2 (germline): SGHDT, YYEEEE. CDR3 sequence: CASTTDRGQGTEAFF. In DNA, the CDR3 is TGTGCCAGCACTACGGACAGGGGGCAGGGCACTGAAGCTTTCTTT.

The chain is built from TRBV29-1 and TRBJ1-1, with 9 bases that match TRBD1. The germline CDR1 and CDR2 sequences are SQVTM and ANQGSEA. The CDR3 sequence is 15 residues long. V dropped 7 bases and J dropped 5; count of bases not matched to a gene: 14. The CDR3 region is CSALPGQGVKTEAFF. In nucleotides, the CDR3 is TGCAGCGCCTTGCCGGGACAGGGTGTAAAGACTGAAGCTTTCTTT.

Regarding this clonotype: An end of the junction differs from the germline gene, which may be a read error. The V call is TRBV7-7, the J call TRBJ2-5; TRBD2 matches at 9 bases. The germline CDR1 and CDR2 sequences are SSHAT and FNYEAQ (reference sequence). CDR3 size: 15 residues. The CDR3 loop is CASSFQRGAQETQYF. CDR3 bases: TGTGCTAGCAGCTTTCAGCGGGGGGCGCAAGAGACCCAGTACTTC. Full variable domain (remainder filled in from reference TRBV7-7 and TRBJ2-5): GAGVSQSPRYKVTKRGQDVTLRCDPISSHATLYWYQQALGQGPEFLTYFNYEAQPDKSGLPSDRFSAERPEGSISTLTIQRTEQRDSAMYRCASSFQRGAQETQYFGPGTRLLVL.

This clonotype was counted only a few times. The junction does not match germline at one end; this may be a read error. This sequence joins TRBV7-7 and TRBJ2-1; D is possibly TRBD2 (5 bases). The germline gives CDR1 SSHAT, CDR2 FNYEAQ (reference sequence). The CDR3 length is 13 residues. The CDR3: CASSLGLGEEQFF. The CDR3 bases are TGTGCTAGCAGCTTAGGGCTCGGGGAGGAGCAGTTCTTC.